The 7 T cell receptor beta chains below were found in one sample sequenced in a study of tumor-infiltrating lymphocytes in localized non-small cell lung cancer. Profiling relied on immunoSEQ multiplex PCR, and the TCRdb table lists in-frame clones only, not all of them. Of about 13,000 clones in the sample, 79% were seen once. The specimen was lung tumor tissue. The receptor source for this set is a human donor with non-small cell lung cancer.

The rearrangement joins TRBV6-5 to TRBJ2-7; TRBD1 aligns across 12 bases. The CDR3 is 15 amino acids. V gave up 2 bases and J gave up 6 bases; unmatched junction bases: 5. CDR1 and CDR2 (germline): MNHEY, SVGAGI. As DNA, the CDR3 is TGTGCCAGCAGTTACAGCGGGACAGGGGGCCTCGAGCAGTACTTC. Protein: CASSYSGTGGLEQYF.

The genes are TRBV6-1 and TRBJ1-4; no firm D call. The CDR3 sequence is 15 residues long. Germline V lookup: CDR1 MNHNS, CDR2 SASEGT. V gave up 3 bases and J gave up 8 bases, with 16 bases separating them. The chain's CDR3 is CASSELRGMGEKLFF. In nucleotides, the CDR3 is TGTGCCAGCAGTGAGCTCCGGGGTATGGGGGAAAAACTGTTTTTT.

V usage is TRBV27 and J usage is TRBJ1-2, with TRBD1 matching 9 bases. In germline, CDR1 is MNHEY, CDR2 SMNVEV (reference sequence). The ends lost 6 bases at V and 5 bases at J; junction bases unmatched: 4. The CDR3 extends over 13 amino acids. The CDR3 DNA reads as TGTGCCAGCAGGCCGGGACAGGGATATGGCTACACCTTC. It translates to CASRPGQGYGYTF.

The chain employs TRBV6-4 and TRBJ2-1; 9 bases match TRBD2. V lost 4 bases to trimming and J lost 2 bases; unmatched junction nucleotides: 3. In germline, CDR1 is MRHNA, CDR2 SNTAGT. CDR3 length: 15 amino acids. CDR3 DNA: TGTGCCAGCAGTGCTGCGGGGGGGGCCTACAATGAGCAGTTCTTC. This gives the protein CASSAAGGAYNEQFF.

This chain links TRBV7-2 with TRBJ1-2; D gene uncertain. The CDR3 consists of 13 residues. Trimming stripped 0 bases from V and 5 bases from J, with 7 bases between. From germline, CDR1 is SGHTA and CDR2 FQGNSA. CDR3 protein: CASSLASFYGYTF. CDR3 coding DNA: TGTGCCAGCAGCTTAGCGTCCTTTTATGGCTACACCTTC.

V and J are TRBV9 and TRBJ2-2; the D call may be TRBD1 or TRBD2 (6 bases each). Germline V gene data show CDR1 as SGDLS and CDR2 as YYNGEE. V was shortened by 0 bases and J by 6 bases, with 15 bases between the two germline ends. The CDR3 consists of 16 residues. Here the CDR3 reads CASSVGLGGAPGELFF. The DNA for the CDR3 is TGTGCCAGCAGCGTAGGTTTGGGGGGCGCGCCCGGGGAGCTGTTTTTT.

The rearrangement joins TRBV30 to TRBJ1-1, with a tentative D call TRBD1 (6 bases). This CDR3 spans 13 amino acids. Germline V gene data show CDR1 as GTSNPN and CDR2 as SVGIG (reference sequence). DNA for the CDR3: TGTGCTGCCGACAGGACCATGAACACTGAAGCTTTCTTT. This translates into CAADRTMNTEAFF.